A single sample is the source of the 27 T cell receptor beta chains below, sequenced in a study of T cell responses to AZD1222 COVID-19 vaccine. Sequenced by immunoSEQ multiplex PCR; TCRdb stores in-frame clones only, minus some. The repertoire has 100,000 to 150,000 clones, just under 95% of them found once; the top ten carry around 7%. This sample comprised peripheral blood, obtained on day 0 of AZD1222 vaccination. The receptors were sampled from an adult in good health.

The chain links TRBV2 to TRBJ1-3; D is uncertain. Trimming shortened V by 6 bases and J by 4 bases, and 16 bases separated the two germline ends. CDR3 size: 15 residues. Germline V lookup: CDR1 SNHLY, CDR2 FYNNEI. The CDR3 bases are TGTGCCAGCAGCCCCGGCGCTGGGAGAGGAAACACCATATATTTT. This gives the protein CASSPGAGRGNTIYF.

The genes are TRBV11-2 and TRBJ1-3, with D tentatively TRBD1 (6 bases). The CDR3 is 17 residues long. Trimming pared 0 bases from V and 3 bases from J, leaving 15 bases between. Germline V gene data show CDR1 as SGHAT and CDR2 as FQNNGV. CDR3 in DNA: TGTGCCAGCAGCTTAGACCCAAGGGGGGGCCGTGGAAACACCATATATTTT. Amino acids: CASSLDPRGGRGNTIYF.

The chain carries TRBV6-2 or TRBV6-3 and TRBJ2-7; the D is unclear. V lost 3 bases, J lost 5 bases, and 5 bases lay in between. The CDR3 covers 11 residues. Germline V CDR1 and CDR2: MNHEY, SVGEGT. For the CDR3, the DNA is TGTGCCAGCAGTTATCGCCACGAGCAGTACTTC. It specifies CASSYRHEQYF.

The genes are TRBV10-1 and TRBJ2-2; 7 nucleotides match TRBD1. Germline CDR1 and CDR2: WNHNN and SYGVQD (reference sequence). Unmatched junction bases numbered 2, after V lost 0 bases and J lost 7 bases. The CDR3 has 14 residues. Written as DNA, the CDR3 is TGCGCCAGCAGTGAGTCAGGGGGCCACGGGGAGCTGTTTTTT. It codes for CASSESGGHGELFF.

V and J are TRBV30 and TRBJ1-4, with TRBD1 as a possible D gene (5 bases). V dropped 4 bases and J dropped 4 bases, with 7 bases sitting between them. The CDR3 consists of 12 residues. Germline V gene lookup returns CDR1 GTSNPN and CDR2 SVGIG (reference sequence). This CDR3 is CAWNRLNEKLFF. The DNA of the CDR3 is TGTGCCTGGAACAGGCTTAATGAAAAACTGTTTTTT.

The rearrangement links TRBV6-1 to TRBJ2-7; 7 bases match TRBD1. The CDR3 consists of 17 residues. Trimming cost V 0 bases and J 0 bases; bases outside gene matches: 8. The V gene's germline CDR1 is MNHNS and CDR2 SASEGT. DNA for the CDR3: TGTGCCAGCAGTGAAGCGGGCAGGGGGTTCAGCTCCTACGAGCAGTACTTC. This translates into CASSEAGRGFSSYEQYF.

The J gene is TRBJ2-5, the V gene TRBV3-1 (or the pseudogene TRBV3-2); no firm D call. Per germline, CDR1 LGHDT and CDR2 YNNKEL (reference sequence). There are 14 residues in the CDR3. V was pared by 3 bases and J by 3 bases, with 11 bases between. Here the CDR3 reads CASSQLSSKETQYF. The CDR3 DNA sequence: TGTGCCAGCAGCCAGCTTAGCAGTAAAGAGACCCAGTACTTC.

This clone was seen once. This chain links TRBV3-1 (or the pseudogene TRBV3-2) with TRBJ1-2; D perhaps matches TRBD1 (6 bases). The CDR3 covers 17 residues. The germline CDR1 and CDR2 sequences are LGHDT and YNNKEL (reference sequence). Trimming took 1 base from V and 5 from J, leaving 20 bases between them. Here the CDR3 DNA reads TGTGCCAGCAGCCAAGCCGGAAGTTGGGACAAAGAGTATGGCTACACCTTC. Translating gives CASSQAGSWDKEYGYTF.

This chain connects TRBV28 to TRBJ1-2; TRBD1 is a possible D gene (5 bases). V was trimmed by 5 bases and J by 6 bases, leaving 19 bases between them. Looked up from germline, CDR1 is MDHEN and CDR2 is SYDVKM. This CDR3 contains 15 residues. The CDR3 nucleotides read TGTGCCAGCAGTCCACTCTCCCCAACGACAGATGGCTACACCTTC. Its protein product is CASSPLSPTTDGYTF.

J is TRBJ2-7 and V is TRBV30, with D hard to call. Germline V gene data show CDR1 as GTSNPN and CDR2 as SVGIG (reference sequence). The length of the CDR3 is 11 residues. V was shortened by 3 bases and J by 4 bases, with 7 bases between the two germline ends. The CDR3 sequence: CAWSTGYEQYF. In DNA form, the CDR3 reads TGTGCCTGGAGCACCGGTTACGAGCAGTACTTC.

The gene calls are TRBV7-9 and TRBJ1-5; D remains ambiguous. This CDR3 spans 12 amino acids. V was pared by 6 bases and J by 0 bases, with 3 bases between. The V gene's germline CDR1 is SEHNR and CDR2 FQNEAQ (reference sequence). CDR3 in amino acids: CASRDSNQPQHF. DNA for the CDR3: TGTGCCAGCAGGGATAGCAATCAGCCCCAGCATTTT.

The chain links TRBV7-9 to TRBJ2-1; D is perhaps TRBD2 (6 bases). The germline V gene has CDR1 SEHNR and CDR2 FQNEAQ (reference sequence). V was trimmed by 2 bases and J by 4 bases, leaving 15 bases between them. This CDR3 is 16 amino acids long. The CDR3 nucleotides are TGTGCCAGCAGCTTAAATTCCGGGGGACCTTACAATGAGCAGTTCTTC. Protein sequence: CASSLNSGGPYNEQFF.

The V gene is TRBV2, the J gene TRBJ2-2; D is ambiguous. Germline values: CDR1 SNHLY, CDR2 FYNNEI. Between the trimmed V and J ends, which lost 7 bases and 2 bases, there was a span of 14 bases. CDR3 length: 15 amino acids. This chain's CDR3 is CASTKRRSNTGELFF. The CDR3 DNA sequence: TGTGCCAGCACGAAGCGACGGTCAAACACCGGGGAGCTGTTTTTT.

A single count supports this clone. V gene TRBV27 combines with J gene TRBJ1-2; the D is unclear. Germline CDR1 reads MNHEY; CDR2 reads SMNVEV (reference sequence). Trimming removed 5 bases from V and 8 bases from J, with 15 bases in between. The CDR3 contains 13 residues. This chain's CDR3 is CASSPGRSLGYTF. The CDR3 region has the DNA TGTGCCAGCAGTCCCGGGAGATCGTTGGGCTACACCTTC.

In nucleotides, the CDR3 is TGCGCCAGCAGTGATTTGAAACTAGCGGGCAATGAGCAGTTCTTC. As protein: CASSDLKLAGNEQFF. V usage is TRBV10-2 and J usage is TRBJ2-1; 9 bases fit TRBD2. From germline, CDR1 is WSHSY and CDR2 SAAADI. V shed 3 bases, J shed 6 bases, and the junction held 6 bases outside the gene matches. This CDR3 has 15 amino acids.

J is TRBJ1-2 and V is TRBV28; TRBD1 might be the D (5 bases). Germline V gene sequence: CDR1 MDHEN, CDR2 SYDVKM. This CDR3 is 12 amino acids long. Trimming removed 2 bases from V and 4 bases from J, with 5 bases in between. The CDR3 coding sequence is TGTGCCAGCAGTTTAGGGACCTATGGCTACACCTTC. Translation: CASSLGTYGYTF.

The J gene is TRBJ2-7, the V gene TRBV11-2, with D unresolved. V was clipped by 5 bases and J by 2 bases, with 4 bases between them. The V gene's germline CDR1 is SGHAT and CDR2 FQNNGV. The CDR3 runs to 11 residues. CDR3 coding DNA: TGTGCCAGCAGCCACACCTACGAGCAGTACTTC. It encodes CASSHTYEQYF.

This clone was recorded once. The chain is built from TRBV7-2 and TRBJ1-6; tentative D call: TRBD1 (5 bases). Trimming left V 4 bases short and J 6 bases short, with 10 bases between. Germline CDR1 SGHTA, CDR2 FQGNSA. The CDR3 contains 14 residues. The CDR3 nucleotides are TGTGCCAGCAGCTCCGGGGCCCTTAATTCACCCCTCCACTTT. It is translated as CASSSGALNSPLHF.

The V call is TRBV6-5, the J call TRBJ1-4, with 7 bases identical to TRBD1. CDR3 length: 15 amino acids. Trimming removed 2 bases from V and 5 bases from J; junction bases left unmatched: 5. Germline CDR1 MNHEY, CDR2 SVGAGI. For the CDR3, the DNA is TGTGCCAGCAGTTACACAGGGGCCCCGAATGAAAAACTGTTTTTT. Translation gives CASSYTGAPNEKLFF.

The chain has TRBV2 and TRBJ2-1; D gene unclear. The CDR3 totals 13 residues. Per the germline V gene, CDR1 is SNHLY and CDR2 is FYNNEI. Trimming stripped 8 bases from V and 4 bases from J, with 12 bases between. As DNA, the CDR3 is TGTGCCAGCTTACCATATGTATACAATGAGCAGTTCTTC. This encodes CASLPYVYNEQFF.

V usage is TRBV9 and J usage is TRBJ2-4; tentatively, D is TRBD2 (6 bases). The CDR3 has 16 amino acids. The germline V and J ends were trimmed by 4 bases and 7 bases, with 21 bases remaining between them. Germline lookup yields CDR1 SGDLS and CDR2 YYNGEE. The CDR3 protein is CASSIPGLQTMNIQYF. CDR3 coding DNA: TGTGCCAGCAGCATACCGGGACTCCAAACTATGAACATTCAGTACTTC. Variable domain in full (rest from reference TRBV9 and TRBJ2-4): DSGVTQTPKHLITATGQRVTLRCSPRSGDLSVYWYQQSLDQGLQFLIQYYNGEERAKGNILERFSAQQFPDLHSELNLSSLELGDSALYFCASSIPGLQTMNIQYFGAGTRLSVL.

V usage is TRBV3-1 (or the pseudogene TRBV3-2) and J usage is TRBJ2-3, with 7 positions matching TRBD2. CDR3 size: 18 residues. The V and J ends lost 0 bases and 0 bases, in that order; junction bases with no gene match: 9. Germline CDR1 LGHDT, CDR2 YNNKEL (reference sequence). The CDR3 DNA follows: TGTGCCAGCAGCCAAGAGCGGGATCTTAGCGGGAGCACAGATACGCAGTATTTT. Translated: CASSQERDLSGSTDTQYF.

The V call is TRBV29-1, the J call TRBJ1-2; 11 bases map to TRBD1. Trimming removed 6 bases from V and 7 bases from J; junction bases left unmatched: 4. The CDR3 runs to 12 residues. CDR1 is SQVTM, CDR2 ANQGSEA, per germline. The DNA for the CDR3 is TGCAGCGTAGGACAGGGGGCGACTGGCTACACCTTC. As protein: CSVGQGATGYTF.

V and J are TRBV11-2 and TRBJ1-2; tentative D call: TRBD1 (6 bases). Trimming stripped 4 bases from V and 5 bases from J, with 11 bases between. CDR1 is SGHAT and CDR2 is FQNNGV in the germline V gene. CDR3 length equals 13 residues. The CDR3 DNA reads TGTGCCAGCAGCTCCGGACAGACTTATGGCTACACCTTC. Amino acid sequence: CASSSGQTYGYTF.

Written as DNA, the CDR3 is TGTGCCAGCACCCTTAGCGTTATCTCTGGAAACACCATATATTTT. It translates to CASTLSVISGNTIYF. J is TRBJ1-3 and V is TRBV28; D is undetermined. CDR3 size: 15 residues. Between the trimmed V and J ends, which lost 7 bases and 0 bases, there was a span of 13 bases. Germline CDR1 reads MDHEN; CDR2 reads SYDVKM.

The chain uses TRBV7-2 and TRBJ1-4; TRBD1 matches 9 bases. This CDR3 has 15 amino acids. Germline CDR1 reads SGHTA; CDR2 reads FQGNSA. V shed 4 bases, J shed 2 bases, and the junction held 2 bases outside the gene matches. The CDR3 reads CASSSQGATNEKLFF. For the CDR3, the DNA is TGTGCCAGCAGCTCACAGGGGGCGACTAATGAAAAACTGTTTTTT.

The rearrangement links TRBV30 to TRBJ1-5; D is possibly TRBD1 (5 bases). The V gene lost 3 bases and the J gene lost 2 bases, with 14 bases spanning the gap. Germline CDR1 reads GTSNPN; CDR2 reads SVGIG (reference sequence). The CDR3 runs 15 residues. This CDR3 reads CAWSPVGGGNQPQHF. CDR3 in DNA: TGTGCCTGGAGCCCAGTAGGAGGGGGCAATCAGCCCCAGCATTTT.